This T cell receptor beta chain is from a study of CD8 T cells in ankylosing spondylitis. Study observations and caveats: The study identified a TCR beta motif of under ten highly homologous variants that appeared characteristic of ankylosing spondylitis blood.

This clonotype was counted a few times. No antigen is known for it. Using its own MiXCR run on the 5' RACE reads, TCRdb lists one record per CDR3 protein. The sample lists about 240,000 distinct CDR3 sequences, 9.5% to 12% occurring once. Trimming at V came to 2 bases and at J to 16 bases, leaving 11 bases not matched to a gene. The CDR3 contains 13 residues. Germline V CDR1 and CDR2: LGHDT, YNNKEL (reference sequence). The clonotype comes from a male donor with ankylosing spondylitis or in good health (not recorded which). This chain uses TRBV3-1 with TRBJ2-1; 7 bases match TRBD2. Sequencing was performed on blood, either unsorted or a sorted T cell fraction (not recorded which). The CDR3 bases are TGTGCCAGCAGCCAACCAGGCGGGAGCAACATCTTCTTC. Translation gives CASSQPGGSNIFF.